Each of the 5 T cell receptor beta chains below was sequenced from the same sample in a study of T-cell memory formation after mild COVID-19. TCRdb processed the 5' RACE reads anew with MiXCR; each CDR3 protein has one entry. Here the sample spans around 440,000 distinct CDR3 sequences, about 20% being singletons. Sequenced: PBMCs or a T cell subset sorted from them (not recorded which). The origin of the receptors is an adult woman who had mild COVID-19 (a few samples of this study predate the infection). Cell type and time point are not known.

This clonotype was observed a handful of times. V usage is TRBV9 and J usage is TRBJ1-1; 8 bases line up with TRBD1. The ends lost 3 bases at V and 1 base at J; junction bases unmatched: 5. CDR3 size: 15 residues. Germline CDR1 and CDR2: SGDLS and YYNGEE. The CDR3 DNA sequence: TGTGCCAGCAGCGCTCAGGGGGCAAAGAACACTGAAGCTTTCTTT. Its translation is CASSAQGAKNTEAFF.

This clonotype was recorded many times. This chain links TRBV13 with TRBJ2-1; D is perhaps TRBD1 or TRBD2 (7 bases each). Germline-derived CDR1 and CDR2 are PRHDT and FYEKMQ (reference sequence). This CDR3 comprises 15 residues. The V and J ends lost 5 bases and 12 bases respectively, with 23 bases between them. In nucleotides, the CDR3 is TGTGCCAGCAGCCTCGAGGGAGGGGGCCGGCCCGGGCAGTTCTTC. Translating gives CASSLEGGGRPGQFF.

The chain links TRBV28 to TRBJ2-7; D remains ambiguous. The CDR3 runs to 14 residues. Germline-derived CDR1 and CDR2 are MDHEN and SYDVKM. The ends were cut back, 7 bases at V and 2 bases at J, with 15 bases in the middle. The CDR3 protein is CASIPGGTTYEQYF. Written as DNA, the CDR3 is TGTGCCAGCATCCCTGGCGGCACAACCTACGAGCAGTACTTC.

This clonotype was seen repeatedly, ten times or more. The chain uses TRBV5-5 and TRBJ2-3, with TRBD2 matching 9 bases. Germline CDR1 is SGHKS and CDR2 is YYEKEE (reference sequence). The CDR3 sequence is 15 residues long. The V and J ends lost 6 bases and 5 bases, in that order; junction bases with no gene match: 10. CDR3 protein: CASTRGSGSLDTQYF. CDR3 nucleotide sequence: TGTGCCAGCACCCGGGGTAGCGGGAGTCTAGATACGCAGTATTTT.

V usage is TRBV20-1 and J usage is TRBJ2-1, with a possible D match to TRBD2 (5 bases). V gave up 7 bases and J gave up 0 bases, with 13 bases separating them. This CDR3 spans 14 amino acids. Per the germline V gene, CDR1 is DFQATT and CDR2 is SNEGSKA (reference sequence). The CDR3 loop is CSGTDGNSYNEQFF. In DNA, the CDR3 is TGCAGTGGGACGGACGGGAACTCCTACAATGAGCAGTTCTTC.